Here is one TCR beta chain with its context. Methods used by the authors: Amplifying reference gene primers gave estimates of nucleated cell counts. Generated by immunoSEQ multiplex PCR, the TCRdb table keeps only in-frame clones and is missing some. The V and J calls and the clone size are those of that table, but D and trimming were determined from the DNA. The sample gives approximately 110,000 clones, roughly 82% of which show up once; approximately 5.3% is in the top ten. This entry is derived from a study of blood T cell repertoires in COVID-19. J was trimmed by 5 bases and V by 5 bases; bases with no gene match: 14. Germline CDR1 SGHTA, CDR2 FQGNSA. The CDR3 is 16 residues long.

The clonotype was recovered from a human donor in a cohort sampled during active COVID-19. The chain has TRBV7-2 and TRBJ2-5; TRBD1 agrees at 7 bases. Sequenced input: peripheral blood. The CDR3 coding sequence is TGTGCCAGCAGCCGTACCTTCCGGACGGGACAGGAGACCCAGTACTTC. This codes for CASSRTFRTGQETQYF. Supplemented by reference TRBV7-2 and TRBJ2-5, the full variable domain reads GAGVSQSPSNKVTEKGKDVELRCDPISGHTALYWYRQSLGQGLEFLIYFQGNSAPDKSGLPSDRFSAERTGGSVSTLTIQRTQQEDSAVYLCASSRTFRTGQETQYFGPGTRLLVL.